This T cell receptor beta chain was identified during a study of cytomegalovirus exposure and HLA in healthy donors (dated by TCRdb to the late 2010s). As for the study more broadly: An earlier analysis of more than 550 of the donors reported 276 Gb of sequence data and 117 million unique TCR beta sequences obtained from roughly 170 million T cells. Genome-wide SNP genotypes for about three fifths of the roughly 670 donors were used in a later genetic analysis, which treated that subset as a discovery cohort. Among over 350 genotyped donors of the cohort, an average of around 240,000 unique TCR beta nucleotide sequences were sequenced per donor, about a sixth of them non-productive. High-throughput TCR immunosequencing, statistical association of individual TCRs with disease status, and machine learning were combined to predict cytomegalovirus infection status. Alongside the repertoire data, information on donor age, sex, ethnicity and CMV serostatus was compiled. Of the roughly 410 genotyped donors, over 80% were placed in the genetic ancestry cluster associated with self-reported Caucasian donors. The aim of the study was to test whether cataloging public T cell receptors could identify signatures of past pathogen exposure. An earlier analysis of 587 of the donors used high-throughput TCR beta sequencing to judge whether each TCR beta V gene segment behaved as functional or pseudogenic. The later analysis used no new phenotypic data to find candidate immune exposures, relying instead on TCR beta sequences and their occurrence across donors. HLA typing covered class I and class II loci at four-digit resolution. Approximately 310 gigabases of sequencing data and 70 million to 100 million unique TCR sequences were included in an early release covering several hundred HLA-typed donors. The T cell repertoires of roughly 660 subjects were profiled by immunosequencing and related to cytomegalovirus serostatus. The number of donors typed differed by locus, with roughly 629-640 for A, B, C, DRB1 and DQB1, 522 for DQA1, approximately 570 for DPA1, and around 450 for DPB1. In a later analysis, previously published TCR beta repertoires from hundreds of donors were re-analyzed and high-resolution HLA genotyping was added so that TCR occurrence patterns could be studied. Every discovery cohort repertoire had been produced on one sequencing platform. Besides the first cohort of about 730 subjects, a separate validation cohort made up of 120 or so different subjects was used. Five DR-DQ haplotypes were handled as single units for association and clustering because linkage in the cohort was strong.

The receptor library was made with the immunoSEQ multiplex PCR assay. A mixture of 60 forward primers for TCR Vbeta segments and 13 reverse primers for TCR Jbeta segments was used in the multiplex PCR. Amplification of the CDR3 region of rearranged TCR beta genes was performed with a multiplex PCR assay on genomic DNA. Amplified TCR beta libraries were sequenced as 87-base-pair reads on the Illumina HiSeq System. Per the original workflow: A later analysis counted approximately 84 million unique TCR beta chains across the 666 repertoires, and about 10 million of these chains were shared by at least two donors. Raw reads were error-corrected and collapsed into unique sequences with a nearest-neighbor algorithm that merged closely related sequences to remove PCR and sequencing errors. CDR3 sequences were aligned to IMGT reference sequences to assign V, D and J gene segments. Each retained sequence needed at least a six-nucleotide match to both a V gene segment and a J gene segment. Rearrangements were classified as productive when the CDR3 lacked stop codons and remained in frame with V and J, and all other rearrangements were classified as non-productive. Following IMGT convention, CDR3 was defined as the stretch from the second conserved V-encoded cysteine to the conserved J-encoded phenylalanine. The earlier analysis of about 610 of the donors excluded any sequence lacking an unambiguous match to a single V gene segment. In an earlier analysis of approximately 560 of the donors, a V segment was called functional when productive rearrangements were above 56.7%, and segregating when the standard deviation between donors exceeded 5%. To diagnose cytomegalovirus status from the catalog of TCR beta chain sequences, a statistical classification framework was built. In a later analysis, TCR nucleotide sequences were compared against IMGT/GENE-DB human TR gene sequences so that V and J genes could be assigned. Using the TCRdist pipeline, a later analysis assigned CDR3 sequences along with most-parsimonious VDJ recombination scenarios. In a later analysis, each TCR beta chain was defined by its CDR3 amino acid sequence together with its V-gene family, and reads lacking a unique V-gene family were excluded. As a way to deal with suspected cross-contamination and a sequencing artifact, a later analysis dropped roughly 600 nucleotide sequences that were highly shared and had low generation probability. In a later analysis, a clonal expansion index for each public chain was calculated from normalized within-repertoire ranks of inferred template counts. A later analysis computed generation probabilities with a VDJ recombination model fitted to out-of-frame rearrangements, and checked the results against IGoR. A later analysis scored TCR-TCR, TCR-HLA and TCR-CMV co-occurrence with hypergeometric tests, applying a repertoire-size bias correction to TCR pairs. A later analysis estimated false discovery rates by permuting HLA or CMV assignments 20 times. In a later analysis, co-occurring TCRs were grouped using DBSCAN, and TCRdist sequence similarity was added for clustering within HLA-allele-positive subsets. For co-occurrence clustering, repertoires with fewer than 30,000 or more than 120,000 public chains were excluded, along with a handful of repertoires with anomalous nucleotide sharing. As stored in TCRdb, this immuneACCESS dataset retains in-frame rearrangements with V and J assigned. A fraction of the clones does not appear; measured against another copy, unresolved V genes explain less than half of the discrepancy, and the remainder lacks a known reason. The V and J calls and clone size were taken over from that table, and D and trimming were inferred from the DNA. In this sample the table shows more than 130,000 clones, around 77% of which occur a single time. The top ten clonotypes cover 4.5% to 5% of the sample.

In total, 666 healthy bone marrow donors made up the cohort. Cohort members were all nominally healthy when sampled, although unrecorded immune exposures were likely present. The donor was CMV seronegative and was included in the group of under 450 seronegative cohort members. Each donor provided a peripheral blood sample, and peripheral blood mononuclear cells were used for TCR beta sequencing. The Qiagen DNeasy Blood Extraction Kit was used to extract genomic DNA from the blood cell samples. On the study overall, not on this receptor specifically: A cluster of highly shared sequence variants was judged likely to represent a technical artifact of the sequencing pipeline. HLA typing was unavailable for some donors at each locus, so association tests used only the typed subset. When HLA alleles, especially DR and DQ, strongly co-occurred, attributing TCR associations to individual alleles was difficult. In an earlier analysis of roughly 560 of the donors, most TCR beta V segments were observed in productive rearrangements about 90% or about 30% of the time, broadly matching IMGT annotations. In this cohort, only TCR beta chains were sequenced, and detectable features were limited by the absence of alpha or paired-chain data. Compared with the approximately 700-donor mean, donors in an Asian-associated ancestry cluster had fewer N-insertions in productive TCRs, according to a later genetic analysis. In a later analysis, 16,951 TCR beta sequences were associated with specific HLA alleles at a false discovery rate of 0.05. In vitro tests confirmed that a few of the cytomegalovirus-associated TCR beta chains recognize cytomegalovirus antigens. V-gene and J-gene trimming of TCR beta chains was associated with a missense DCLRE1C variant in a later genetic analysis, and the association was replicated in an independent cohort. A total of roughly 160 TCR beta chains were listed by the study as associated with cytomegalovirus. A later analysis reported that several top co-occurrence clusters appeared linked to parvovirus B19, influenza, CMV and Epstein-Barr virus. The presence/absence analyses assumed that sequencing depth was roughly uniform across donors, and that assumption may not be true. The authors suggested that the approach could potentially be generalized to other disease states and immunological phenotypes. Linkage disequilibrium might explain the correlated functional status among segregating V segments, but an unknown experimental factor could not be ruled out. In a later analysis, TCR association rates were found to vary across HLA loci, with the most associated TCRs seen for DRB1 alleles and the fewest for HLA-C alleles. Because the 87-base-pair reads could not distinguish some IMGT-functional V segments, including TRBV6-2 and TRBV6-3, those segments were excluded. While some public TCRs were present in many individuals, most TCR sequences turned up only very rarely across donors. Approximately 18 rarely observed V segments, including chromosome 9 orphons, were excluded from the earlier analysis of several hundred of the donors because counts were too low. In a later analysis, HLA-associated TCR beta chains showed more clonal expansion and lower generation probabilities than non-associated chains that were equally common. The only immune exposure information available for the cohort was CMV serostatus. The classifier was reported to diagnose cytomegalovirus status with high specificity and sensitivity in both the original cohort and the validation cohort. A further reported finding was that TCR beta sequences accurately predicted the HLA-A and HLA-B alleles for most subjects in the first cohort. A later analysis found that most CMV-associated TCR beta chains appeared HLA-restricted, with HLA associations seemingly driven largely by CMV exposure.

A remark on this clone: No antigen is known for it. Base qualities were left out, and no much larger clone turns up one base away.

Reading from cysteine to phenylalanine, the CDR3 counts 14 amino acids. The read is trimmed to its CDR3 DNA, 42 bases read in frame from base 1. V and J lose 3 bases and 8 bases, and a span of 13 bases separates them. CDR1 and CDR2 (LNHDA, SQIVND) derive from the germline V gene (reference sequence). The sequence links TRBV19 to TRBJ1-4, and possibly TRBD1, on 5 matching bases. Sample: PBMCs. The receptor's source is a woman aged 50 to 65 in good health and CMV-seronegative. The DNA sequence follows: TGTGCCAGTAGTATGGGGGGTCGTATCGAAAAACTGTTTTTT. This is translated as CASSMGGRIEKLFF.